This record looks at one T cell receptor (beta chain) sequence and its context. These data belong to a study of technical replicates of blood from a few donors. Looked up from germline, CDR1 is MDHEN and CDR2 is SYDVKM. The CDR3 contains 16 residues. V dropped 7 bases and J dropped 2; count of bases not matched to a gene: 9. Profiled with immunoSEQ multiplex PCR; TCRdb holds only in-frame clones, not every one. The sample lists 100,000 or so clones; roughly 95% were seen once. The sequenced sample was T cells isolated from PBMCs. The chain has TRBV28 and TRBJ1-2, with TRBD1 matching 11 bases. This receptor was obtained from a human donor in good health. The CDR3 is CASTGRGTGGNYGYTF. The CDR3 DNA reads TGTGCCAGCACCGGAAGGGGGACAGGGGGAAACTATGGCTACACCTTC.